This T cell receptor (beta chain) was profiled in a study of T-cell reconstitution after alpha-beta-depleted transplantation in children. Construction of the TCRbeta library involved unique molecular identifiers. MiXCR was run by TCRdb on the PCR reads, yielding one entry per CDR3 protein. The sample contains some 200,000 distinct CDR3 sequences, about 9.5% of which appear only once. After removal of 4 bases from V and 4 bases from J, the junction contained 11 bases not matched to a gene. The V gene's germline CDR1 is SGHRS and CDR2 YFSETQ. There are 16 residues in the CDR3. This clonotype has at least ten counts.

The gene calls are TRBV5-1 and TRBJ2-1; TRBD2 matches at 7 bases. The sequence was obtained from a human donor who donated a stem cell graft to a child with acute lymphoblastic leukemia. The source material was PBMCs from the stem cell graft donor, sampled from the stem cell graft. The CDR3 is CASSPQGGRKYNEQFF. CDR3 in DNA: TGCGCCAGCAGCCCCCAGGGAGGGAGGAAATACAATGAGCAGTTCTTC.